These 22 T cell receptor beta chains came from one sample sequenced in a study of blood T cell repertoires in COVID-19. Clones were read by immunoSEQ multiplex PCR, and TCRdb kept only the in-frame ones, dropping some. The table records a few hundred thousand clones, more than 75% of them present only once. Sequencing was carried out using PBMCs or T cells enriched from blood (not recorded which). Receptors originate from a woman aged 50 to 60 who had recovered from COVID-19.

This chain links TRBV6-5 with TRBJ1-2; a possible D gene is TRBD1 (6 bases). V lost 4 bases and J 14 bases, leaving 17 bases between the germline ends. The CDR3 has 12 residues. Per the germline V gene, CDR1 is MNHEY and CDR2 is SVGAGI. The CDR3 DNA is TGTGCCAGCAGTTCCAGGGGCCCCAGAGTGACCTTC. Protein sequence: CASSSRGPRVTF.

The chain uses TRBV6-1 and TRBJ1-3; D is possibly TRBD1 (5 bases). CDR1 and CDR2 from the germline V gene are MNHNS and SASEGT. V lost 2 bases to trimming and J lost 0 bases, with 11 bases between them. The CDR3 extends over 16 amino acids. The CDR3 here is CASSELPGNSGNTIYF. Written as DNA, the CDR3 is TGTGCCAGCAGTGAATTACCAGGGAACTCTGGAAACACCATATATTTT.

The rearrangement joins TRBV28 to TRBJ1-2; 7 bases are a match to TRBD1. CDR3 length: 14 amino acids. The J segment lost 4 bases and the V segment lost 6 bases, leaving 8 bases of the junction unmatched. Looked up from germline, CDR1 is MDHEN and CDR2 is SYDVKM. CDR3 residues: CASRNTGTAYGYTF. CDR3 nucleotides: TGTGCCAGCAGGAACACCGGGACAGCCTATGGCTACACCTTC.

The J gene is TRBJ1-1, the V gene TRBV6-5; D perhaps matches TRBD1 (5 bases). The germline V gene has CDR1 MNHEY and CDR2 SVGAGI. CDR3 length: 15 residues. V lost 5 bases and J lost 0, with 13 bases in between. The CDR3 spells CASSQPLRVNTEAFF. The CDR3 DNA reads as TGTGCCAGCAGTCAACCCCTCAGGGTGAACACTGAAGCTTTCTTT.

The chain carries TRBV6-5 and TRBJ1-1; tentatively, D is TRBD1 (6 bases). The CDR3 runs 14 residues. Germline V gene lookup returns CDR1 MNHEY and CDR2 SVGAGI. Trimming shortened V by 8 bases and J by 5 bases, and 18 bases separated the two germline ends. Written as DNA, the CDR3 is TGTGCCAGCGGGCCGGCGGGAGGGGGGACTGAAGCTTTCTTT. It codes for CASGPAGGGTEAFF.

The CDR3 region is CASTPGVGTDTQYF. In nucleotides, the CDR3 is TGTGCCAGCACTCCGGGAGTGGGCACAGATACGCAGTATTTT. The chain links TRBV2 to TRBJ2-3, with a tentative D call TRBD2 (6 bases). CDR1 is SNHLY and CDR2 is FYNNEI in the germline V gene. The CDR3 runs to 14 residues. Trimming cost V 7 bases and J 1 base, with 12 bases left between them.

The chain employs TRBV6-5 and TRBJ2-7, with TRBD1 identical over 10 bases. CDR1 is MNHEY, CDR2 SVGAGI, per germline. The CDR3 sequence is 14 residues long. The V and J ends lost 6 bases and 4 bases, in that order; junction bases with no gene match: 6. This chain's CDR3 is CASSNPGQGYEQYF. The CDR3 DNA reads as TGTGCCAGCAGCAACCCGGGACAGGGGTACGAGCAGTACTTC.

Comments on this clone: Within the sample, other DNA sequences also encode this same CDR3. The gene calls are TRBV6-5 and TRBJ1-5; TRBD1 is a possible D gene (6 bases). The germline CDR1 and CDR2 sequences are MNHEY and SVGAGI. CDR3 length equals 13 residues. V was cut by 6 bases and J by 2 bases, with 8 bases left in between. CDR3 in DNA: TGTGCCAGCAGCCCAGGGGGCAATCAGCCCCAGCATTTT. It specifies CASSPGGNQPQHF.

The V gene is TRBV18, the J gene TRBJ2-3; 10 bases line up with TRBD2. The CDR3 is 16 amino acids. V was clipped by 6 bases and J by 5 bases; unmatched bases: 11. The germline V gene has CDR1 KGHSH and CDR2 LQKENI. The CDR3 sequence: CASSQAGGPLGDTQYF. The CDR3, as DNA: TGTGCCAGCTCCCAAGCGGGGGGGCCGCTGGGAGATACGCAGTATTTT.

The chain uses TRBV27 and TRBJ1-6; D gene uncertain. The CDR3 runs to 15 residues. Trimming left V 6 bases short and J 1 base short, with 10 bases between. The germline V gene encodes CDR1 MNHEY and CDR2 SMNVEV (reference sequence). The CDR3 loop reads CASRPSRSYNSPLHF. The CDR3, as DNA: TGTGCCAGCAGACCCTCGCGATCCTATAATTCACCCCTCCACTTT.

The CDR3 here is CASSLGQTNTGELFF. The CDR3 DNA is TGTGCCAGCAGCTTGGGACAGACGAACACCGGGGAGCTGTTTTTT. The rearrangement uses TRBV11-1 and TRBJ2-2; TRBD1 matches at 7 bases. The V and J ends lost 3 bases and 0 bases, in that order; junction bases with no gene match: 1. Germline V gene data show CDR1 as SGHAT and CDR2 as FQDESV (reference sequence). This CDR3 is 15 amino acids long.

This clone was counted once. The V gene is TRBV30, the J gene TRBJ1-4; D remains ambiguous. The CDR3 runs 11 residues. The germline V gene encodes CDR1 GTSNPN and CDR2 SVGIG (reference sequence). V lost 4 bases, J lost 8 bases, and 8 bases lay in between. CDR3 DNA: TGTGCCTGGACGAACGGGGAAAAACTGTTTTTT. It encodes CAWTNGEKLFF. Together with reference TRBV30 and TRBJ1-4, the CDR3 gives the full variable domain: SQTIHQWPATLVQPVGSPLSLECTVEGTSNPNLYWYRQAAGRGLQLLFYSVGIGQISSEVPQNLSASRPQDRQFILSSKKLLLSDSGFYLCAWTNGEKLFFGSGTQLSVL.

This sequence joins TRBV9 and TRBJ2-2; no clear D. CDR3 length: 15 amino acids. Trimming left V 0 bases short and J 1 base short, with 7 bases between. The germline V gene encodes CDR1 SGDLS and CDR2 YYNGEE. This chain's CDR3 is CASSVDPRNTGELFF. The CDR3 DNA follows: TGTGCCAGCAGCGTAGATCCCAGGAACACCGGGGAGCTGTTTTTT.

The chain employs TRBV3-1 (or the pseudogene TRBV3-2) and TRBJ1-2, with D perhaps matching TRBD1 (5 bases). The length of the CDR3 is 19 residues. V lost 5 bases and J lost 2, with 27 bases in between. Germline CDR1 is LGHDT and CDR2 is YNNKEL (reference sequence). CDR3 protein: CASSIAVGGGTDQNYGYTF. CDR3 nucleotide sequence: TGTGCCAGCAGCATCGCTGTGGGGGGTGGTACTGACCAAAACTATGGCTACACCTTC.

This chain connects TRBV7-9 to TRBJ2-5, with 8 bases that match TRBD1. Germline V gene sequence: CDR1 SEHNR, CDR2 FQNEAQ (reference sequence). Trimming removed 6 bases from V and 5 bases from J; junction bases left unmatched: 14. This CDR3 has 16 amino acids. The CDR3 bases are TGTGCCAGCAGTCCAGGACAGGGTCGGACCGGGGAGACCCAGTACTTC. Amino acids: CASSPGQGRTGETQYF.

The rearrangement uses TRBV30 and TRBJ2-6; D gene ambiguous. The CDR3 consists of 15 residues. Germline values: CDR1 GTSNPN, CDR2 SVGIG (reference sequence). Trimming left V 1 base short and J 0 bases short, with 7 bases between. CDR3 sequence reads: CAWSALLSGANVLTF. The CDR3 region has the DNA TGTGCCTGGAGTGCTCTTCTCTCTGGGGCCAACGTCCTGACTTTC.

V and J are TRBV12-3 or TRBV12-4 and TRBJ1-2; the D gene is possibly TRBD1 (6 bases). V lost 8 bases to trimming and J lost 4 bases, with 14 bases between them. CDR3 length equals 13 residues. This chain's CDR3 is CASSPGRGYGYTF. CDR3 sequence (DNA): TGTGCCAGCTCCCCGGGCAGGGGCTATGGCTACACCTTC.

The chain combines TRBV10-3 with TRBJ2-5; D call uncertain. The CDR3 has 13 amino acids. V shed 3 bases and J shed 3 bases, with 8 bases lying between them. In germline, CDR1 is ENHRY, CDR2 SYGVKD. The CDR3 protein is CAISDPVKETQYF. In nucleotides, the CDR3 is TGTGCCATCAGTGATCCGGTCAAAGAGACCCAGTACTTC.

V is TRBV4-1 and J is TRBJ1-1; D is unclear. V was shortened by 0 bases and J by 2 bases, with 13 bases between the two germline ends. This CDR3 has 16 amino acids. Germline lookup yields CDR1 MGHRA and CDR2 YSYEKL. The CDR3 loop is CASSQDKARRNTEAFF. CDR3 bases: TGCGCCAGCAGCCAAGATAAAGCTAGGCGAAACACTGAAGCTTTCTTT.

This chain connects TRBV19 to TRBJ1-1; D ambiguous. The CDR3 runs 14 residues. V was pared by 3 bases and J by 11 bases, with 19 bases between. Germline V gene sequence: CDR1 LNHDA, CDR2 SQIVND (reference sequence). In nucleotides, the CDR3 is TGTGCCAGTAGTATTGGCAGTGCGGGCCTTATGGCTTTCTTT. As protein: CASSIGSAGLMAFF.

The rearrangement uses TRBV5-1 and TRBJ1-1; D uncertain. CDR3 size: 14 residues. Germline values: CDR1 SGHRS, CDR2 YFSETQ. With 0 bases removed from V and 4 bases from J, the gap between germline ends came to 10 bases. CDR3 protein: CASSLGAVGTEAFF. The DNA of the CDR3 is TGCGCCAGCAGCTTGGGCGCGGTGGGCACTGAAGCTTTCTTT. Drawing the rest from reference TRBV5-1 and TRBJ1-1, the complete variable domain is KAGVTQTPRYLIKTRGQQVTLSCSPISGHRSVSWYQQTPGQGLQFLFEYFSETQRNKGNFPGRFSGRQFSNSRSEMNVSTLELGDSALYLCASSLGAVGTEAFFGQGTRLTVV.

The V gene is TRBV27, the J gene TRBJ1-1, with 8 bases lining up with TRBD1. From germline, CDR1 is MNHEY and CDR2 SMNVEV (reference sequence). Trimming took 6 bases from V and 3 from J; bases not matched to a gene: 9. This CDR3 spans 15 amino acids. The CDR3 sequence: CASSPHDRGYTEAFF. The CDR3, as DNA: TGTGCCAGCAGCCCTCATGACAGGGGATACACTGAAGCTTTCTTT.